This T cell receptor beta chain was sequenced for a study of blood T cell repertoires in COVID-19. Across the whole study: Collection of acute and convalescent COVID-19 samples took place in the United States, Italy and Spain. PBMCs, B-cell-depleted T cells, or T cells were the source of the cDNA or gDNA that made up the material.

Repertoires were generated with immunoSEQ multiplex PCR, while TCRdb's copy carries only in-frame clones and drops some. The table shows more than 250,000 clones, with 90% occurring only once. In terms of age and location, participants ranged from roughly 18 to 95 years and lived in about 25 US areas. Assignments of participants to cohorts depended upon their own reported clinical history. This TCR was sampled from a woman aged 18-35 years with acute COVID-19. Sequenced sample: PBMCs or T cells enriched from blood (not recorded which).

DNA of the CDR3: TGTGCCAGCAGCCATTCGGGGGCCAACGTCCTGACTTTC. It encodes CASSHSGANVLTF. The chain joins TRBV3-1 (or the pseudogene TRBV3-2) to TRBJ2-6; no reliable D call. The CDR3 spans 13 residues. Trimming took 3 bases from V and 4 from J, leaving 4 bases between them. Germline assignment: CDR1 LGHDT and CDR2 YNNKEL (reference sequence).